These 20 T cell receptor beta chains were all obtained from the same sample, sequenced in a study of control samples from healthy donors and cancer patients. Measured with immunoSEQ multiplex PCR; TCRdb has only the in-frame clones, and not every one. Seen here are tens of thousands of clones, around 82% observed once, and the top ten hold about 10%. Sequencing was done on a sample of blood. These receptor sequences come from a woman aged 55-70 years in good health.

The CDR3 loop reads CASSLGAGDYEQYF. The CDR3, as DNA: TGCGCCAGCAGCTTGGGGGCAGGCGACTACGAGCAGTACTTC. The chain employs TRBV5-1 and TRBJ2-7; D remains ambiguous. The V gene lost 0 bases and the J gene lost 3 bases, with 10 bases spanning the gap. The CDR3 spans 14 residues. Germline V CDR1 and CDR2: SGHRS, YFSETQ. Using reference TRBV5-1 and TRBJ2-7 for the parts outside the CDR3, the full variable domain is KAGVTQTPRYLIKTRGQQVTLSCSPISGHRSVSWYQQTPGQGLQFLFEYFSETQRNKGNFPGRFSGRQFSNSRSEMNVSTLELGDSALYLCASSLGAGDYEQYFGPGTRLTVT.

A single count supports this clone. CDR3 protein: CSVDESYEQYF. As DNA, the CDR3 is TGCAGCGTTGATGAAAGCTACGAGCAGTACTTC. The chain uses TRBV29-1 and TRBJ2-7; D gene unclear. CDR1 and CDR2 from the germline V gene are SQVTM and ANQGSEA. The CDR3 totals 11 residues. V was clipped by 3 bases and J by 3 bases, with 6 bases between them.

The genes are TRBV19 and TRBJ2-2, with 13 positions matching TRBD2. V dropped 4 bases and J dropped 5; count of bases not matched to a gene: 4. The CDR3 sequence is 16 residues long. Per the germline V gene, CDR1 is LNHDA and CDR2 is SQIVND (reference sequence). The CDR3: CASSTLAGGGTGELFF. DNA for the CDR3: TGTGCCAGTAGTACACTAGCGGGAGGGGGTACCGGGGAGCTGTTTTTT.

The rearrangement links TRBV9 to TRBJ2-1, with D uncertain. V shed 0 bases and J shed 0 bases, with 10 bases lying between them. The CDR3 is 16 residues long. Germline V gene lookup returns CDR1 SGDLS and CDR2 YYNGEE. CDR3 sequence (DNA): TGTGCCAGCAGCGTAGGGCCGTCGAGCTCCTACAATGAGCAGTTCTTC. Its translation: CASSVGPSSSYNEQFF.

The rearrangement links TRBV28 to TRBJ2-1, with D unresolved. The germline gives CDR1 MDHEN, CDR2 SYDVKM. Trimming took off 8 bases at V and 2 bases at J, with 4 bases between the two ends. The CDR3 is 11 residues long. The DNA of the CDR3 is TGTGCCAGCGCCACCTACAATGAGCAGTTCTTC. Translating it yields CASATYNEQFF.

The rearrangement links TRBV6-5 to TRBJ1-3; perhaps TRBD1 as D (6 bases). Between the trimmed V and J ends, which lost 3 bases and 3 bases, there was a span of 12 bases. Looked up from germline, CDR1 is MNHEY and CDR2 is SVGAGI. This CDR3 comprises 15 residues. The CDR3 sequence: CASSYSGGIGNTIYF. CDR3 bases: TGTGCCAGCAGTTATAGCGGGGGCATTGGAAACACCATATATTTT.

This sequence joins TRBV7-8 and TRBJ1-3; possible D gene TRBD1, 5 bases. The CDR3 is 16 amino acids. The germline V gene encodes CDR1 SGHVS and CDR2 FQNEAQ. V shed 2 bases and J shed 0 bases, with 11 bases lying between them. CDR3: CASSLLRGDSGNTIYF. CDR3 nucleotides: TGTGCCAGCAGCTTATTAAGGGGAGACTCTGGAAACACCATATATTTT.

This chain links TRBV6-5 with TRBJ1-2, with 7 bases fitting TRBD1. J was trimmed by 6 bases and V by 10 bases; bases with no gene match: 11. In germline, CDR1 is MNHEY, CDR2 SVGAGI. CDR3 length: 13 residues. Here the CDR3 DNA reads TGTGCCACCACCTTTACCAGGGGGGATGGCTACACCTTC. This sequence encodes CATTFTRGDGYTF.

The rearrangement joins TRBV19 to TRBJ1-1; unclear D gene. V lost 2 bases, J lost 1 base, and 11 bases lay in between. Germline V gene data show CDR1 as LNHDA and CDR2 as SQIVND (reference sequence). This CDR3 is built from 15 residues. The CDR3 reads CASSISPHGNTEAFF. The DNA for the CDR3 is TGTGCCAGTAGTATATCCCCGCATGGGAACACTGAAGCTTTCTTT. Looking up the rest from reference TRBV19 and TRBJ1-1 gives the full variable domain: DGGITQSPKYLFRKEGQNVTLSCEQNLNHDAMYWYRQDPGQGLRLIYYSQIVNDFQKGDIAEGYSVSREKKESFPLTVTSAQKNPTAFYLCASSISPHGNTEAFFGQGTRLTVV.

This clone was counted between two and nine times. The V gene is TRBV10-1, the J gene TRBJ2-1; a weak D match, TRBD2 (6 bases). Germline CDR1 is WNHNN and CDR2 is SYGVQD (reference sequence). The CDR3 sequence is 16 residues long. Trimming shortened V by 1 base and J by 7 bases, and 17 bases separated the two germline ends. The CDR3 spells CASSEYLAGNRNEQFF. DNA of the CDR3: TGCGCCAGCAGTGAGTATTTGGCGGGGAATCGGAATGAGCAGTTCTTC.

The chain links TRBV28 to TRBJ2-7; TRBD2 agrees at 8 bases. V lost 5 bases, J lost 2 bases, and 8 bases stayed unmatched. The CDR3 is 15 amino acids. The V gene's germline CDR1 is MDHEN and CDR2 SYDVKM. CDR3: CASSPRGSGTYEQYF. The CDR3 bases are TGTGCCAGCAGTCCACGAGGTAGCGGGACCTACGAGCAGTACTTC.

In its sample, this clone was seen a few times. The V and J genes are TRBV6-4 and TRBJ1-2; D uncertain. The CDR3 totals 11 residues. CDR1 is MRHNA, CDR2 SNTAGT, per germline. DNA of the CDR3: TGTGCAGCCAGTGATAACTATGGCTACACCTTC. Translation gives CAASDNYGYTF.

The rearrangement joins TRBV10-3 to TRBJ2-1, with D possibly being TRBD1 or TRBD2 (6 bases each). The germline V gene has CDR1 ENHRY and CDR2 SYGVKD. The CDR3 runs to 18 residues. V dropped 0 bases and J dropped 3 bases, with 18 bases sitting between them. The CDR3 loop reads CAISESGRGGGIYNEQFF. The CDR3 bases are TGTGCCATCAGTGAGTCCGGTAGAGGGGGAGGTATCTACAATGAGCAGTTCTTC.

V and J are TRBV23-1 and TRBJ1-2, with D tentatively TRBD1 (5 bases). TRBV23-1 belongs to the ORF category, with a function that is uncertain. The CDR3 spans 16 residues. Trimming pared 4 bases from V and 4 bases from J, leaving 19 bases between. As DNA, the CDR3 is TGCGCCAGCAGTCCATGGGAGGGCGACAGATTCTATGGCTACACCTTC. Its translation: CASSPWEGDRFYGYTF.

The rearrangement uses TRBV2 and TRBJ2-6, with D unclear. With 0 bases removed from V and 2 bases from J, the gap between germline ends came to 8 bases. Germline assignment: CDR1 SNHLY and CDR2 FYNNEI. The CDR3 is 16 amino acids. The CDR3 is CASSEARTPGANVLTF. The CDR3 DNA reads as TGTGCCAGCAGTGAAGCGAGGACCCCTGGGGCCAACGTCCTGACTTTC.

This clone is a singleton in its sample. An end of the junction does not agree with germline; a read error may underlie this. V and J are TRBV7-9 and TRBJ2-1, with D possibly being TRBD2 (5 bases). Germline V CDR1 and CDR2: SEHNR, FQNEAQ (reference sequence). CDR3 length equals 12 residues. The CDR3 sequence: CASSSTTPPRIF. In nucleotides, the CDR3 is TGTGCCAGCAGCTCGACTACACCCCCGAGAATCTTC.

The V and J genes are TRBV15 and TRBJ1-1; D unclear. This CDR3 has 15 residues. Germline V gene sequence: CDR1 LNHNV, CDR2 YYDKDF (reference sequence). The V and J ends lost 0 bases and 2 bases respectively, with 10 bases between them. CDR3 bases: TGTGCCACCAGCAGAGAGGAGAAGGTTAACACTGAAGCTTTCTTT. Translated: CATSREEKVNTEAFF.

The chain combines TRBV28 with TRBJ1-1; D possibly corresponds to TRBD1 (5 bases). CDR3 length: 14 residues. V lost 3 bases and J lost 1, with 9 bases in between. From germline, CDR1 is MDHEN and CDR2 SYDVKM. CDR3 DNA: TGTGCCAGCAGTTTGTGGGGACGGAACACTGAAGCTTTCTTT. It is translated as CASSLWGRNTEAFF.

This clone was counted only a few times. The chain carries TRBV2 and TRBJ1-2, with a possible D match to TRBD1 (6 bases). CDR1 is SNHLY, CDR2 FYNNEI, per germline. The CDR3 contains 13 residues. V lost 4 bases and J lost 5, with 11 bases in between. The CDR3 here is CASSVGQGYGYTF. CDR3 coding DNA: TGTGCCAGCAGTGTCGGGCAGGGGTATGGCTACACCTTC.

The gene calls are TRBV23-1 and TRBJ1-5; D not resolved. TRBV23-1 is classed as an ORF, of uncertain function. Trimming shortened V by 0 bases and J by 6 bases, and 12 bases separated the two germline ends. The CDR3 contains 15 residues. CDR3: CASSQSSGGTQPQHF. The CDR3, as DNA: TGCGCCAGCAGTCAATCGAGCGGAGGTACTCAGCCCCAGCATTTT.